The clone carrying this TCR beta chain came up many times. These data come from a study of early T cells in non-severe SARS-CoV-2 infection. MiXCR, run by TCRdb on the 5' RACE reads, gives a single entry per CDR3 protein. The sample yields 20,000 to 30,000 distinct CDR3 sequences, around 5.5% seen once. The germline CDR1 and CDR2 sequences are SGHVS and FNYEAQ. The length of the CDR3 is 17 residues. The trim removed 2 bases at V and 5 bases at J, leaving 10 bases unmatched. V gene TRBV7-6 combines with J gene TRBJ2-2, with TRBD1 matching 8 bases. The source of this sequence is an adult who was a healthcare worker with PCR-confirmed SARS-CoV-2 infection or an uninfected control (not recorded which). Sequenced material: whole blood. The CDR3 DNA sequence: TGTGCCAGCAGCTTATCCGCAGGGGGCGAATTTACCGGGGAGCTGTTTTTT. This encodes CASSLSAGGEFTGELFF.